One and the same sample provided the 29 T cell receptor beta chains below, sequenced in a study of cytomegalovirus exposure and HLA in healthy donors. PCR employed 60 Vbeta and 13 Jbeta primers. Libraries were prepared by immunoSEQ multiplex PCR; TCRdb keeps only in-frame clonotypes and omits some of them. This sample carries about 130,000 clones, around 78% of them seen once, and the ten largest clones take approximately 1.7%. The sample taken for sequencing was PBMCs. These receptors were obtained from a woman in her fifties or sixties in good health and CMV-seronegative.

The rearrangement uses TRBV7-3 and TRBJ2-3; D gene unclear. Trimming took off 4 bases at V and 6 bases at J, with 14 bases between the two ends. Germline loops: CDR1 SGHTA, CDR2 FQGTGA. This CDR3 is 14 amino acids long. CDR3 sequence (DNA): TGTGCCAGCAGCTCTAAAGACTTAGCCGATACGCAGTATTTT. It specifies CASSSKDLADTQYF.

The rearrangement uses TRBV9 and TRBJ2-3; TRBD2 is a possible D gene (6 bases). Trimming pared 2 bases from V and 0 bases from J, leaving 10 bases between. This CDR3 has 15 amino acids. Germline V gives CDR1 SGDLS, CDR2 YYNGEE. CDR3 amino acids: CASSVFAGSTDTQYF. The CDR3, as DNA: TGTGCCAGCAGCGTCTTCGCGGGAAGCACAGATACGCAGTATTTT.

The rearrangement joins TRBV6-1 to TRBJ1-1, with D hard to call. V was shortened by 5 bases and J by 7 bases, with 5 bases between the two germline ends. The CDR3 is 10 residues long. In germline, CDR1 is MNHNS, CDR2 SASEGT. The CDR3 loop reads CASSWSEAFF. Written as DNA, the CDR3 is TGTGCCAGCAGTTGGAGTGAAGCTTTCTTT.

The CDR3 sequence is CASSRPGGRGVDGYTF. The CDR3 region has the DNA TGTGCCAGCAGCCGCCCGGGGGGCAGGGGTGTTGATGGCTACACCTTC. This chain joins TRBV5-4 and TRBJ1-2, with a tentative D call TRBD1 (6 bases). Per the germline V gene, CDR1 is SGHNT and CDR2 is YYREEE (reference sequence). Between the trimmed V and J ends, which lost 4 bases and 6 bases, there was a span of 22 bases. The CDR3 is made up of 16 amino acids.

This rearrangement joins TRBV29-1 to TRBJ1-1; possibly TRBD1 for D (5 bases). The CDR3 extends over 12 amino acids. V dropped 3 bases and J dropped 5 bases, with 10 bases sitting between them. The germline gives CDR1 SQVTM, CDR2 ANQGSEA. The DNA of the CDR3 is TGCAGCGTTGAGGGGGGGATGACTGAAGCTTTCTTT. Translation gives CSVEGGMTEAFF.

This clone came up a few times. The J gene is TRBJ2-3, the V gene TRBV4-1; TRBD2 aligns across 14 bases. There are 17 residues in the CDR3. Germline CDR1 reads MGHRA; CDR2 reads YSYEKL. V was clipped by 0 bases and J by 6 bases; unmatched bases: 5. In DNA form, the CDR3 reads TGCGCCAGCAGCCAAGACGGGACTAGCGGGAGTTGGGATACGCAGTATTTT. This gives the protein CASSQDGTSGSWDTQYF.

The CDR3 bases are TGTGCCAGCAGTGTACTAGCGGGAGGGAGTAATGAGCAGTTCTTC. It encodes CASSVLAGGSNEQFF. The J gene is TRBJ2-1, the V gene TRBV6-1; TRBD2 aligns across 13 bases. This CDR3 has 15 residues. CDR1 and CDR2 (germline): MNHNS, SASEGT. The trim removed 4 bases at V and 7 bases at J, leaving 4 bases unmatched.

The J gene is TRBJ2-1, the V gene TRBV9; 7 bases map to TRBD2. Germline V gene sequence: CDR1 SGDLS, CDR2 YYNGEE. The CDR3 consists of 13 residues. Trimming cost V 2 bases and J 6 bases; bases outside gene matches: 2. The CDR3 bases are TGTGCCAGCAGCGTCCGGACTAGCAATGAGCAGTTCTTC. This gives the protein CASSVRTSNEQFF.

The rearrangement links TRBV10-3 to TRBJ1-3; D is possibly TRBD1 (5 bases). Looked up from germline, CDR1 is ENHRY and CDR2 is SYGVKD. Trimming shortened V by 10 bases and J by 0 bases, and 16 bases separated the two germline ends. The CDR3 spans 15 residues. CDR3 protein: CATAGAAPSGNTIYF. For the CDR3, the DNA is TGTGCCACCGCTGGGGCAGCTCCCTCTGGAAACACCATATATTTT.

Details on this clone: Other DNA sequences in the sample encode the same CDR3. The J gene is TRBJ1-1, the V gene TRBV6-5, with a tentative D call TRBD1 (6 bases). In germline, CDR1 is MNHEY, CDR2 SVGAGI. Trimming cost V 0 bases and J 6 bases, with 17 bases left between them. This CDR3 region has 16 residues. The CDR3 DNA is TGTGCCAGCAGTTACTCCCCCCCAGGGGACCCCCCTGAAGCTTTCTTT. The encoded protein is CASSYSPPGDPPEAFF.

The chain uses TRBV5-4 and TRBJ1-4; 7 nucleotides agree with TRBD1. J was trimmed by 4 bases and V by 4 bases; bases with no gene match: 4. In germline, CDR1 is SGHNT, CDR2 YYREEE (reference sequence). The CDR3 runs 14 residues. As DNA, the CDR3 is TGTGCCAGCAGCGTAGGGGGCGTTAATGAAAAACTGTTTTTT. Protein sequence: CASSVGGVNEKLFF.

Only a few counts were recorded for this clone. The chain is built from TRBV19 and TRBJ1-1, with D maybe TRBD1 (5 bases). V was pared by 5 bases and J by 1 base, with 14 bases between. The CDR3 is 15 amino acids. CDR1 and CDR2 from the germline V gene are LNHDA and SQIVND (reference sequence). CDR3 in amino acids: CASSSTGIKNTEAFF. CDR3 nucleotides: TGTGCCAGTAGTTCTACAGGAATCAAGAACACTGAAGCTTTCTTT.

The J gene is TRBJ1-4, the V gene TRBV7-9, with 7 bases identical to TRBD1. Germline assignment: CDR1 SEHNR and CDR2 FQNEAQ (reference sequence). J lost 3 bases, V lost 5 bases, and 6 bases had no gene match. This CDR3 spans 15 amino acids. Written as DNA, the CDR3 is TGTGCCAGCAGCCTAGGACAGGACCCTAATGAAAAACTGTTTTTT. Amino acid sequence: CASSLGQDPNEKLFF.

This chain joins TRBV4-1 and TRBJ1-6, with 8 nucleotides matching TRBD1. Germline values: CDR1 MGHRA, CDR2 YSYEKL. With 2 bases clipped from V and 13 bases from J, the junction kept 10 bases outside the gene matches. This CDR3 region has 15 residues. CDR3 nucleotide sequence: TGCGCCAGCAGCCAACCCAGGGGGCCCACGGGGCCCCTCCACTTT. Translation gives CASSQPRGPTGPLHF.

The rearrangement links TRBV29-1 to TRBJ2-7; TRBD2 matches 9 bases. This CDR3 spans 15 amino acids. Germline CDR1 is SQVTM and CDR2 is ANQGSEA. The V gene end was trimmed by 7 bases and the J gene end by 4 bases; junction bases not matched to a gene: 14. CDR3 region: CSAILGSGGSYEQYF. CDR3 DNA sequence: TGCAGCGCGATCCTTGGAAGCGGGGGGTCTTACGAGCAGTACTTC.

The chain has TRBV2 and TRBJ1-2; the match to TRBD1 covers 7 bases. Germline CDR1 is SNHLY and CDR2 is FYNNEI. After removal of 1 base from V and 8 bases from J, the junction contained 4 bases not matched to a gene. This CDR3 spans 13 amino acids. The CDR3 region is CASSEGQGKGYTF. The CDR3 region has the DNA TGTGCCAGCAGTGAAGGACAGGGTAAAGGCTACACCTTC.

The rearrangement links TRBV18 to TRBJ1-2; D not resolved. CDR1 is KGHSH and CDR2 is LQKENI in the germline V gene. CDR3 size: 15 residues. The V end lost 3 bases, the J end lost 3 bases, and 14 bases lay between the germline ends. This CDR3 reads CASSPTLDGDYGYTF. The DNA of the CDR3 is TGTGCCAGCTCACCGACGCTGGACGGGGACTATGGCTACACCTTC.

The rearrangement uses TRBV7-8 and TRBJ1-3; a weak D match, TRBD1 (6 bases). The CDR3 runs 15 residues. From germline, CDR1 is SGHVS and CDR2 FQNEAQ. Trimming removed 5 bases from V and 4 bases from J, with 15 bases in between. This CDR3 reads CASSINRVLGNTIYF. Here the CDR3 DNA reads TGTGCCAGCAGCATAAACAGGGTCCTCGGAAACACCATATATTTT.

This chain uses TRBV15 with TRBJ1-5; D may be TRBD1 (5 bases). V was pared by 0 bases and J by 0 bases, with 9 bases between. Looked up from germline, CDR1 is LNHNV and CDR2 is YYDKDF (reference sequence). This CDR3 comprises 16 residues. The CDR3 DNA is TGTGCCACCAGCAGAGATTGGCAGGGTAGCAATCAGCCCCAGCATTTT. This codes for CATSRDWQGSNQPQHF.

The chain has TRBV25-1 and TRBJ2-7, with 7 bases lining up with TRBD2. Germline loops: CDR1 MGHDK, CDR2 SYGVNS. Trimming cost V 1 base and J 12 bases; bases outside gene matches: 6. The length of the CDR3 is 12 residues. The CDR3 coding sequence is TGTGCCAGCAGTGAATCGGGGGGTGTCCGGTACTTC. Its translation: CASSESGGVRYF.

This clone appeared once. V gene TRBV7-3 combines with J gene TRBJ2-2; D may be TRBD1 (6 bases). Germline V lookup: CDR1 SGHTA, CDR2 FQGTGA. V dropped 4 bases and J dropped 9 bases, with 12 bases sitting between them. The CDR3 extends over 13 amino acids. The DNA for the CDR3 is TGTGCCAGCAGCTACCTACAGGGTCGGGAGCTGTTTTTT. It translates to CASSYLQGRELFF.

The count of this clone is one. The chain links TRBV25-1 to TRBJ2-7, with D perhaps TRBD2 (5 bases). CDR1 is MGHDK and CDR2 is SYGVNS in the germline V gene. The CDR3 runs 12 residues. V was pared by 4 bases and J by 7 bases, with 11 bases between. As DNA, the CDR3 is TGTGCCAGCAGTGTTGGATCGGGAGAGCAGTACGTC. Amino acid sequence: CASSVGSGEQYV.

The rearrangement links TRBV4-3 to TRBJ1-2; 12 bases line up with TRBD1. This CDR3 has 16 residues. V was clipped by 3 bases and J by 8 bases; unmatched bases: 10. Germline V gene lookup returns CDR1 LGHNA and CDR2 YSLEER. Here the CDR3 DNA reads TGCGCCAGCAGCCAGGCCCCGGGACAGGGGGCGGGAGGCTACACCTTC. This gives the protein CASSQAPGQGAGGYTF.

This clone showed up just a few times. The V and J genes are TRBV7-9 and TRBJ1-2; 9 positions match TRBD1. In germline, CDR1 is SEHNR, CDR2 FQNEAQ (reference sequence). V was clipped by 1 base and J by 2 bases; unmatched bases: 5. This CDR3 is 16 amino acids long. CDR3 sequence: CASSLEGQGLNYGYTF. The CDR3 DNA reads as TGTGCCAGCAGCTTAGAGGGACAGGGATTGAACTATGGCTACACCTTC.

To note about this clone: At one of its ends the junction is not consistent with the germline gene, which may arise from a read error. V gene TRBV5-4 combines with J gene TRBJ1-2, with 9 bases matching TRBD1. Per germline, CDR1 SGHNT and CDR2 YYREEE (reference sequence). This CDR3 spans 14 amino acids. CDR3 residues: CASSLTGGSYGYPF. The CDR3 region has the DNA TGTGCCAGCAGCCTGACAGGGGGAAGCTATGGCTACCCCTTC. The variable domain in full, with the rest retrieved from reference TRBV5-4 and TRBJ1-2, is ETGVTQSPTHLIKTRGQQVTLRCSSQSGHNTVSWYQQALGQGPQFIFQYYREEENGRGNFPPRFSGLQFPNYSSELNVNALELDDSALYLCASSLTGGSYGYPFGSGTRLTVV.

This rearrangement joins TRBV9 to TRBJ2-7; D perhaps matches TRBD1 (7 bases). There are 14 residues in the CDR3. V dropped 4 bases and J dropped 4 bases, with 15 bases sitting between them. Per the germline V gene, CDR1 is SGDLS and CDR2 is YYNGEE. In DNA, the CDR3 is TGTGCCAGCAGCCCAGGGGGGCGTAGTTACGAGCAGTACTTC. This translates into CASSPGGRSYEQYF. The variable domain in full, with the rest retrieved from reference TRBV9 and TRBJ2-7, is DSGVTQTPKHLITATGQRVTLRCSPRSGDLSVYWYQQSLDQGLQFLIQYYNGEERAKGNILERFSAQQFPDLHSELNLSSLELGDSALYFCASSPGGRSYEQYFGPGTRLTVT.

The CDR3 spells CASSKGVDRTYEQYV. The CDR3 bases are TGTGCCAGCAGCAAAGGAGTAGACAGAACCTACGAGCAGTACGTC. The chain recombines TRBV21-1 with TRBJ2-7; the D call TRBD1 from the table was never checked on the DNA. TRBV21-1 is deemed a pseudogene. The CDR3 length is 15 residues.

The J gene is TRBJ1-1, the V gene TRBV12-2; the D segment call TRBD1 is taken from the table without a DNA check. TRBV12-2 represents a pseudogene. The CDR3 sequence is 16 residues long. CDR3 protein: CASRPFSQGANRQAFF. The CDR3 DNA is TGTGCAAGTCGCCCTTTCAGCCAGGGGGCAAATAGGCAAGCTTTCTTT.

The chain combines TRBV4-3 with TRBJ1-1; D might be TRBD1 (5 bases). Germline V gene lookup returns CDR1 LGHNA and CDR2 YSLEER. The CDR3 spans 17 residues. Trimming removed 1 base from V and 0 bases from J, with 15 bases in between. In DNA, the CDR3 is TGCGCCAGCAGCCAAGTATGGCAGGGCAGGATGAACACTGAAGCTTTCTTT. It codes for CASSQVWQGRMNTEAFF.